Listed below are T cell receptor beta chains from one sample, sequenced in a study of blood T cell repertoires in COVID-19. Repertoires were generated with immunoSEQ multiplex PCR, while TCRdb's copy carries only in-frame clones and drops some. The sample holds roughly 81,000 clones, roughly 85% seen once. What was sequenced was peripheral blood. The receptors shown here come from a man aged 25 to 40 with acute or convalescent COVID-19. The CDR3 runs from the conserved cysteine through the conserved F or W. A D gene is named only where the DNA matches it firmly. The size field is filled for only some rows; it gives once, few, many or a size class.

clone_size	d_call	j_call	v_call	cdr3_aa	cdr3_nt
-	TRBD1	TRBJ1-2	TRBV5-1	CASSLGQGAGYTF	TGCGCCAGCAGCTTGGGACAGGGGGCCGGCTACACCTTC
-	TRBD1	TRBJ1-1	TRBV29-1	CSVVGQGFNTEAFF	TGCAGCGTTGTAGGACAGGGATTTAACACTGAAGCTTTCTTT
-	-	TRBJ2-6	TRBV27	CATTRSSGANVLTF	TGTGCCACCACACGGAGCTCTGGGGCCAACGTCCTGACTTTC
-	-	TRBJ2-2	TRBV7-9	CASSPQGNLNTGELFF	TGTGCCAGCAGCCCCCAGGGAAACTTGAACACCGGGGAGCTGTTTTTT
-	-	TRBJ1-5	TRBV7-2	CASSPGGVQPQHF	TGTGCCAGCAGCCCCGGGGGTGTTCAGCCCCAGCATTTT
once	TRBD2	TRBJ2-7	TRBV24-1	CATSDSGLATYEQYF	TGTGCCACCAGTGATTCGGGACTAGCCACCTACGAGCAGTACTTC
-	-	TRBJ2-7	TRBV9	CASSVAPQARAYEQYF	TGTGCCAGCAGCGTAGCCCCTCAAGCGAGAGCCTACGAGCAGTACTTC
-	-	TRBJ1-4	TRBV28	CASGTNRKLFF	TGTGCCAGCGGGACAAACAGAAAACTGTTTTTT
-	-	TRBJ1-1	TRBV28	CASSLSLWSTEAFF	TGTGCCAGCAGCCTTTCTCTCTGGAGTACTGAAGCTTTCTTT
-	TRBD1	TRBJ1-2	TRBV18	CASSPEIGQGYGYTF	TGTGCCAGCTCACCGGAGATAGGACAGGGCTATGGCTACACCTTC
-	TRBD2	TRBJ2-4	TRBV15	CATSSSGRALRAKNIQYF	TGTGCCACCAGCAGTAGCGGGAGGGCCCTCAGGGCCAAAAACATTCAGTACTTC
few	-	TRBJ1-4	TRBV5-1	CASSLGGGTNEKLFF	TGCGCCAGCAGCTTGGGAGGCGGCACTAATGAAAAACTGTTTTTT
-	TRBD2	TRBJ2-1	TRBV4-1	CASSRGGLAGGGEQFF	TGCGCCAGCAGCCGAGGAGGACTAGCGGGAGGTGGTGAGCAGTTCTTC
-	TRBD2	TRBJ2-4	TRBV28	CASTPGGLAGEAKNIQYF	TGTGCCAGCACCCCGGGGGGACTAGCGGGAGAAGCCAAAAACATTCAGTACTTC
-	TRBD2	TRBJ2-5	TRBV13	CASSLFFLAGEETQYF	TGTGCCAGCAGCTTATTTTTCCTAGCGGGAGAAGAGACCCAGTACTTC
-	-	TRBJ1-4	TRBV18	CASSPPKRKGNEKLFF	TGTGCCAGCTCACCACCCAAGCGGAAGGGTAATGAAAAACTGTTTTTT
-	-	TRBJ2-1	TRBV7-3	CASSLRDNREQFF	TGTGCCAGCAGCTTACGGGACAATAGAGAGCAGTTCTTC
once	TRBD2	TRBJ2-1	TRBV7-6	CASSSLAGGDNEQFF	TGTGCCAGCAGCTCGCTAGCGGGGGGCGATAATGAGCAGTTCTTC
-	-	TRBJ2-7	TRBV11-2	CASSLGVDSFSYEQYF	TGTGCCAGCAGCTTAGGGGTGGACAGCTTCTCCTACGAGCAGTACTTC
-	-	TRBJ2-6	TRBV7-2	CASSLDGSGANVLTF	TGTGCCAGCAGCTTAGACGGCTCTGGGGCCAACGTCCTGACTTTC
few	TRBD2	TRBJ2-7	TRBV2	CASSIAGGWEQYF	TGTGCCAGCAGTATAGCGGGAGGATGGGAGCAGTACTTC
-	-	TRBJ2-5	TRBV11-2	CASSLNGWLEGETQYF	TGTGCCAGCAGCTTGAATGGTTGGTTGGAGGGTGAGACCCAGTACTTC
few	TRBD1	TRBJ1-1	TRBV18	CASCSGTVVMNTEAFF	TGTGCCAGCTGTTCCGGGACAGTTGTGATGAACACTGAAGCTTTCTTT
-	-	TRBJ2-1	TRBV5-1	CASSSNPGSGYNEQFF	TGCGCCAGCAGCTCGAACCCGGGTAGCGGTTACAATGAGCAGTTCTTC
-	-	TRBJ2-1	TRBV7-2	CASSSGSPQLSSYNEQFF	TGTGCCAGCAGCTCCGGGAGCCCTCAGCTAAGCTCCTACAATGAGCAGTTCTTC
-	-	TRBJ1-4	TRBV6-5	CASRGGGVSEKLFF	TGTGCCAGCAGGGGGGGAGGCGTCAGTGAAAAACTGTTTTTT